The T cell receptor (beta chain) described here comes from a study of CD8 T cells in Susac syndrome. There are 15 residues in the CDR3. V was cut by 5 bases and J by 4 bases, with 18 bases left in between. The V gene's germline CDR1 is MDHEN and CDR2 SYDVKM. Reverse transcription of about 0.45 to 1 ug RNA was performed with random hexamers. TCRdb independently ran MiXCR on the immunoSEQ multiplex PCR reads; one entry per CDR3 protein. Among 400,000 to 550,000 distinct CDR3 sequences listed, approximately 85% were seen once. The receptor was derived from a human donor with multiple sclerosis. The sample consisted of CD8+ T cells from PBMCs. The genes are TRBV28 and TRBJ2-7; a possible D gene is TRBD2 (6 bases). The CDR3 region has the DNA TGTGCCAGCAGTGGGGCGGGGACGAGTCTATACGAGCAGTACTTC. Its protein product is CASSGAGTSLYEQYF.